The present TCR beta chain was sequenced within a study of graft-versus-host responses after intestinal transplantation. The wider study: Every transplant recipient was induced with anti-thymocyte globulin, then maintained on tacrolimus and steroids for about three years.

Clones were read by immunoSEQ multiplex PCR, and TCRdb kept only the in-frame ones, dropping some. The top ten hold 5% to 6.5% of the sample, which has thousands of clones, 68% seen once. CDR1 is LNHNV, CDR2 YYDKDF, per germline (reference sequence). The CDR3 is 16 residues long. V gave up 8 bases and J gave up 7 bases; unmatched junction bases: 13. Tissue processing of the graft released intraepithelial and lamina propria lymphocytes from it. Of note for this clone: Its antigen is currently unknown.

Study-level points and caveats: Association was observed between peak circulating GvH clone levels and early post-transplant HvG declines. Recipient marrow showed GvH clones, some seen first in ileum or blood. Those patients showing graft-donor T cell macrochimerism displayed high graft-versus-host to host-versus-graft clonal ratios in allografts.

The material sequenced was ileum tissue, taken 55 to 60 days after transplant. The clonotype was recovered from a human patient who received an intestinal transplant, so some T cells may come from the graft donor. The J gene is TRBJ1-4, the V gene TRBV15; 10 nucleotides align to TRBD1. The CDR3 protein is CATRQGALPLFEKLFF. CDR3 coding DNA: TGTGCCACCCGACAGGGGGCGCTTCCTCTTTTTGAAAAACTGTTTTTT.